The 16 T cell receptor beta chains below all came from one sample that was sequenced in a study of blood T cells in healthy people across ages. A second PCR, run for about 7 to 12 cycles, used a sample-barcoded 5' primer plus a J-beta primer mix. From the 5' RACE reads, TCRdb called clonotypes with MiXCR, one entry per CDR3 protein. The sample shows 600,000 or so distinct CDR3 sequences, less than 35% of them seen only once. The sample consisted of blood. These receptors were obtained from a woman aged 80 or over in good health.

This chain connects TRBV5-8 to TRBJ2-6; TRBD1 matches at 8 bases. The V gene's germline CDR1 is SGHTS and CDR2 YDEGEE. V lost 0 bases, J lost 2 bases, and 4 bases stayed unmatched. This CDR3 has 17 amino acids. The CDR3 nucleotides read TGTGCCAGCAGCTTGGAGACAGGGGTACCTGGGGCCAACGTCCTGACTTTC. Its protein is CASSLETGVPGANVLTF.

This clonotype was seen many times. This sequence joins TRBV7-2 and TRBJ1-5, with TRBD1 matching 9 bases. The CDR3 loop spans 16 amino acids. Germline CDR1 is SGHTA and CDR2 is FQGNSA. Losses at the gene ends were 5 bases for V and 0 bases for J; bases not matched to a gene: 5. CDR3 protein: CASSLRTGDSNQPQHF. The CDR3, as DNA: TGTGCCAGCAGCCTCCGGACAGGGGATAGCAATCAGCCCCAGCATTTT.

The chain is built from TRBV7-2 and TRBJ1-2; tentative D call: TRBD1 (6 bases). In germline, CDR1 is SGHTA, CDR2 FQGNSA. Trimming took off 3 bases at V and 0 bases at J, with 17 bases between the two ends. The CDR3 extends over 17 amino acids. As DNA, the CDR3 is TGTGCCAGCAGCTTTACGTATCAGGGGACTGCTAACTATGGCTACACCTTC. Translating it yields CASSFTYQGTANYGYTF.

Only a few counts were recorded for this clonotype. The rearrangement links TRBV7-2 to TRBJ1-2; D unclear. Germline CDR1 reads SGHTA; CDR2 reads FQGNSA. CDR3 length: 13 residues. V shed 4 bases and J shed 8 bases, with 14 bases lying between them. The chain's CDR3 is CASSSGSAGGYTF. Here the CDR3 DNA reads TGTGCCAGCAGCTCGGGCAGCGCGGGGGGCTACACCTTC. Full variable domain (outside the CDR3, taken from reference TRBV7-2 and TRBJ1-2): GAGVSQSPSNKVTEKGKDVELRCDPISGHTALYWYRQSLGQGLEFLIYFQGNSAPDKSGLPSDRFSAERTGGSVSTLTIQRTQQEDSAVYLCASSSGSAGGYTFGSGTRLTVV.

This clonotype was seen at least ten times. The rearrangement joins TRBV6-1 to TRBJ2-1, with D perhaps matching TRBD2 (5 bases). Germline CDR1 reads MNHNS; CDR2 reads SASEGT. V was cut by 2 bases and J by 8 bases, with 19 bases left in between. The length of the CDR3 is 16 residues. CDR3 loop: CASSETRLPGGDEQFF. The CDR3 bases are TGTGCCAGCAGTGAAACTAGGTTGCCCGGAGGTGATGAGCAGTTCTTC.

This clonotype was detected ten times or more. The chain has TRBV18 and TRBJ2-3; tentative D call: TRBD2 (5 bases). The CDR3 covers 14 residues. V lost 3 bases and J lost 2, with 9 bases in between. Per the germline V gene, CDR1 is KGHSH and CDR2 is LQKENI. In nucleotides, the CDR3 is TGTGCCAGCTCACCCCCGGGGATCACAGATACGCAGTATTTT. It yields the protein CASSPPGITDTQYF.

J is TRBJ1-1 and V is TRBV3-1; no clear D. The germline V and J ends were trimmed by 2 bases and 0 bases, with 10 bases remaining between them. The CDR3 is 15 amino acids. Looked up from germline, CDR1 is LGHDT and CDR2 is YNNKEL (reference sequence). The CDR3 bases are TGTGCCAGCAGCCAAAGACTTATCGTGAACACTGAAGCTTTCTTT. Translating it yields CASSQRLIVNTEAFF. Supplemented by reference TRBV3-1 and TRBJ1-1, the full variable domain reads DTAVSQTPKYLVTQMGNDKSIKCEQNLGHDTMYWYKQDSKKFLKIMFSYNNKELIINETVPNRFSPKSPDKAHLNLHINSLELGDSAVYFCASSQRLIVNTEAFFGQGTRLTVV.

This clonotype was observed many times. CDR3 amino acids: CAGNRGDRTGANVLTF. In nucleotides, the CDR3 is TGTGCCGGAAACAGGGGCGACAGAACTGGGGCCAACGTCCTGACTTTC. The V call is TRBV2, the J call TRBJ2-6; 7 positions agree with TRBD1. The CDR3 sequence is 16 residues long. Per the germline V gene, CDR1 is SNHLY and CDR2 is FYNNEI. J was trimmed by 2 bases and V by 11 bases; bases with no gene match: 12.

This clonotype occurred many times. V gene TRBV27 combines with J gene TRBJ2-7; 10 bases are shared with TRBD1. Germline CDR1 is MNHEY and CDR2 is SMNVEV (reference sequence). The CDR3 extends over 15 amino acids. V shed 5 bases and J 2 bases; nucleotides not matched to a gene: 6. In DNA form, the CDR3 reads TGTGCCAGCAGTCCCGGACAGGGGGTCGCCTACGAGCAGTACTTC. Amino acid sequence: CASSPGQGVAYEQYF.

This clonotype was counted at least ten times. J is TRBJ1-5 and V is TRBV6-5; 9 nucleotides align to TRBD1. The CDR3 has 14 residues. J lost 5 bases, V lost 8 bases, and 7 bases had no gene match. Per germline, CDR1 MNHEY and CDR2 SVGAGI. The CDR3 loop reads CASGRQGGDQPQHF. CDR3 DNA: TGTGCCAGCGGCCGACAGGGGGGGGATCAGCCCCAGCATTTT.

The V and J genes are TRBV6-1 and TRBJ2-1; the D gene is possibly TRBD1 (6 bases). Germline lookup yields CDR1 MNHNS and CDR2 SASEGT. The CDR3 has 17 residues. Trimming removed 2 bases from V and 4 bases from J, with 18 bases in between. The CDR3 loop reads CASSERRGRGTYNEQFF. CDR3 bases: TGTGCCAGCAGTGAACGGCGCGGAAGGGGGACATACAATGAGCAGTTCTTC.

This clonotype occurred many times. This rearrangement joins TRBV6-1 to TRBJ2-4; D uncertain. V was clipped by 7 bases and J by 4 bases, with 26 bases between them. The CDR3 has 18 amino acids. Germline loops: CDR1 MNHNS, CDR2 SASEGT. This CDR3 is CASTEGGVTLTSKNIQYF. CDR3 nucleotide sequence: TGTGCCAGCACCGAAGGTGGGGTGACACTTACCTCAAAAAACATTCAGTACTTC.

This clonotype occurred many times. This chain uses TRBV3-1 with TRBJ1-5, with no clear D. Trimming pared 2 bases from V and 2 bases from J, leaving 10 bases between. Germline V gives CDR1 LGHDT, CDR2 YNNKEL (reference sequence). CDR3 length: 15 residues. In DNA form, the CDR3 reads TGTGCCAGCAGCCAATCCGGGTCCGGCAATCAGCCCCAGCATTTT. Translating gives CASSQSGSGNQPQHF.

This clonotype occurred a few times. V is TRBV30 and J is TRBJ1-4, with TRBD1 matching over 7 bases. Trimming took 5 bases from V and 4 from J; bases not matched to a gene: 4. The CDR3 consists of 13 residues. CDR1 and CDR2 from the germline V gene are GTSNPN and SVGIG (reference sequence). CDR3 loop: CAWGGQNNEKLFF. The CDR3 DNA reads as TGTGCCTGGGGGGGACAGAATAATGAAAAACTGTTTTTT.

This CDR3 reads CASSFRPLLGGNTIYF. The CDR3 region has the DNA TGTGCCAGCAGCTTCCGGCCCCTCTTAGGTGGAAACACCATATATTTT. V usage is TRBV21-1 and J usage is TRBJ1-3; the table gives TRBD1 as D, unverified against the DNA. TRBV21-1 is described as a pseudogene. CDR3 length equals 16 residues.

Notes on this clonotype: A much larger clone differs from this one at a single base, so this may be a read error. The chain recombines TRBV6-5 with TRBJ2-1, with TRBD1 identical over 9 bases. Per germline, CDR1 MNHEY and CDR2 SVGAGI. This CDR3 has 14 residues. V dropped 6 bases and J dropped 7; count of bases not matched to a gene: 7. The CDR3 protein is CASRRQGDWNEQFF. In DNA form, the CDR3 reads TGTGCCAGCAGGAGACAGGGGGATTGGAATGAGCAGTTCTTC.